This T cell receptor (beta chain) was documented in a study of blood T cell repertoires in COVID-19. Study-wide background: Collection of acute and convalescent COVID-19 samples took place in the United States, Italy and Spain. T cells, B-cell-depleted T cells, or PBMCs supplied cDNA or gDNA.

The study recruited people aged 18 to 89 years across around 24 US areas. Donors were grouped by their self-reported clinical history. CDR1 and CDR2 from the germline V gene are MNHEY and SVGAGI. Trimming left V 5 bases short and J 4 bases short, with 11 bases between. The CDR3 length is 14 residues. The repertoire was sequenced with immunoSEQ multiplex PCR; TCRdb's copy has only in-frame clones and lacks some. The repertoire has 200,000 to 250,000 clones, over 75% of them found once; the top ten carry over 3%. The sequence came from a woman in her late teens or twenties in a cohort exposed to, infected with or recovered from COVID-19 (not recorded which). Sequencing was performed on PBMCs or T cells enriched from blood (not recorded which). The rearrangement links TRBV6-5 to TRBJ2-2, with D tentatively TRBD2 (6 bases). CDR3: CASSITSPTGELFF. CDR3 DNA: TGTGCCAGCAGTATCACTAGCCCCACCGGGGAGCTGTTTTTT.